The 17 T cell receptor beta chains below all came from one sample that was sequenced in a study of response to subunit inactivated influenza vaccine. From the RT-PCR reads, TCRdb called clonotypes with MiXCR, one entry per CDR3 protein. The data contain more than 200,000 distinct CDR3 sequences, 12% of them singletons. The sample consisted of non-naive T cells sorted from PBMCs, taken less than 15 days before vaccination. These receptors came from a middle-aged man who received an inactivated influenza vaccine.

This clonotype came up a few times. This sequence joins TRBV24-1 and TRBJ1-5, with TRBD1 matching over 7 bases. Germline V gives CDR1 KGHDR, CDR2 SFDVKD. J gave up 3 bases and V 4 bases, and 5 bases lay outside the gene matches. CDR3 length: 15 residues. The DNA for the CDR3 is TGTGCCACCAGTGAAAGGACAGGCCCCAATCAGCCCCAGCATTTT. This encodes CATSERTGPNQPQHF.

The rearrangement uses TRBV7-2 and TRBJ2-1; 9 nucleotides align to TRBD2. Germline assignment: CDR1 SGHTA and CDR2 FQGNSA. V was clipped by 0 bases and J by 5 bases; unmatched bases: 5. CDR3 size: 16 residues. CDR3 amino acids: CASSLAAGGIDNEQFF. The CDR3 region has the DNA TGTGCCAGCAGCTTAGCGGCGGGGGGGATCGACAATGAGCAGTTCTTC.

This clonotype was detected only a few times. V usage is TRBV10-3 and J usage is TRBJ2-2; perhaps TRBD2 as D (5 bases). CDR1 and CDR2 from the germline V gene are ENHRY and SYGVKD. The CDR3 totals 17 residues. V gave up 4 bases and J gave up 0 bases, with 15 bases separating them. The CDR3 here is CAISARLALANTGELFF. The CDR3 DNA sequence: TGTGCCATCAGTGCTCGCCTAGCTCTAGCGAACACCGGGGAGCTGTTTTTT.

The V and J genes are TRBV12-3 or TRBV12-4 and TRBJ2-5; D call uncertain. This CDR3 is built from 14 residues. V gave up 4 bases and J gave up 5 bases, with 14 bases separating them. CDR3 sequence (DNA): TGTGCCAGCAGTTCGTCCGGCAGGACCGAGACCCAGTACTTC. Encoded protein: CASSSSGRTETQYF.

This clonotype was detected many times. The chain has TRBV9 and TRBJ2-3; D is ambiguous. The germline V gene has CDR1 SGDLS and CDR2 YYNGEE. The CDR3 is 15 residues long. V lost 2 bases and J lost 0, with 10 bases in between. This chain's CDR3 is CASSVGFPSTDTQYF. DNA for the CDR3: TGTGCCAGCAGCGTTGGCTTTCCTAGCACAGATACGCAGTATTTT.

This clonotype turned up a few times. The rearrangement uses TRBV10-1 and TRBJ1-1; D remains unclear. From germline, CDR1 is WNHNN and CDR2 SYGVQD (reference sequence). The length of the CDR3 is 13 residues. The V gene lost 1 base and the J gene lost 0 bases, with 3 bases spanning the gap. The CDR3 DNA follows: TGCGCCAGCAGTGAGTTGGTGAACACTGAAGCTTTCTTT. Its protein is CASSELVNTEAFF.

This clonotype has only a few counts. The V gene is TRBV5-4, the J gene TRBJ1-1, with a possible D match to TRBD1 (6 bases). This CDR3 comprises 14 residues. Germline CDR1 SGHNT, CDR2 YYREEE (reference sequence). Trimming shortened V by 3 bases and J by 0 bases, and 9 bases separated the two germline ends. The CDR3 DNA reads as TGTGCCAGCAGCTCTGGACAGATGAACACTGAAGCTTTCTTT. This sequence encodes CASSSGQMNTEAFF.

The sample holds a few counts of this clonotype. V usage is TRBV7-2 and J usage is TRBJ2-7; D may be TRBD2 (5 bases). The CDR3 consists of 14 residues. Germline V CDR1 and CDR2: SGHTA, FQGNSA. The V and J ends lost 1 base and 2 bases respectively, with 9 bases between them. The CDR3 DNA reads TGTGCCAGCAGCTTAGTAGCGCCTCCCTACGAGCAGTACTTC. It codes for CASSLVAPPYEQYF.

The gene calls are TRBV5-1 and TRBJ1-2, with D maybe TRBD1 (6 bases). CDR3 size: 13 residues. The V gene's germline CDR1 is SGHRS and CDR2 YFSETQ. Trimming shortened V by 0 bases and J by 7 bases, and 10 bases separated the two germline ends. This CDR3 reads CASSLEQGSGYTF. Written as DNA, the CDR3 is TGCGCCAGCAGCTTGGAACAGGGTTCTGGCTACACCTTC.

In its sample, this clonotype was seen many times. CDR3 DNA: TGCAGTGCTAGAGACCCGGCGGGGGGGCGCTACGAGCAGTACTTC. The encoded protein is CSARDPAGGRYEQYF. V and J are TRBV20-1 and TRBJ2-7; 9 positions agree with TRBD2. The germline V gene encodes CDR1 DFQATT and CDR2 SNEGSKA (reference sequence). CDR3 size: 15 residues. After removal of 0 bases from V and 3 bases from J, the junction contained 6 bases not matched to a gene.

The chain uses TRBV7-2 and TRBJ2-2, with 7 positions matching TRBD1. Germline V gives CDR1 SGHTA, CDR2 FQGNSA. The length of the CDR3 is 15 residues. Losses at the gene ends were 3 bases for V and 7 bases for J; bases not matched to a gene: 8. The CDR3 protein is CASSLMRGPVGELFF. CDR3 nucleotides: TGTGCCAGCAGCTTGATGAGGGGGCCGGTCGGGGAGCTGTTTTTT.

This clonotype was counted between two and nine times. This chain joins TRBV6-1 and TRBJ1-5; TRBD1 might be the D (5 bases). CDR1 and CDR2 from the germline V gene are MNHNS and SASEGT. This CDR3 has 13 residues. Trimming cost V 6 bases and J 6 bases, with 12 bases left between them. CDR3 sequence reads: CASRSGSSQPQHF. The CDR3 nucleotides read TGTGCCAGCAGATCAGGGAGTAGTCAGCCCCAGCATTTT.

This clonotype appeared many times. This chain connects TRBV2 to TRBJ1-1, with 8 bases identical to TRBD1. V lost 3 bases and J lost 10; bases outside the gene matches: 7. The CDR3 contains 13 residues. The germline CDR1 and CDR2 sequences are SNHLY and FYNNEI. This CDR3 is CASSDATGDRAFF. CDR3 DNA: TGTGCCAGCAGTGATGCGACAGGGGACAGAGCTTTCTTT.

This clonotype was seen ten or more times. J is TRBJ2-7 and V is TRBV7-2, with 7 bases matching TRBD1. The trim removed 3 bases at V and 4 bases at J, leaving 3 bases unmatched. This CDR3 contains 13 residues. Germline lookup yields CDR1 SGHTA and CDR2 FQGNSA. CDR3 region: CASSLGQLYEQYF. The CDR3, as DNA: TGTGCCAGCAGCTTGGGACAGCTTTACGAGCAGTACTTC.

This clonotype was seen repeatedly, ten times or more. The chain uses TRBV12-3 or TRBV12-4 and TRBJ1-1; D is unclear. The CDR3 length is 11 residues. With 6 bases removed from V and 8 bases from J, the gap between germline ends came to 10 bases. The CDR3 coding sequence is TGTGCCAGCAGAAGAACGAGAGAAGCTTTCTTT. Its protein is CASRRTREAFF.

The CDR3, as DNA: TGTGCCAGCAACAGGATTAATGAAAAACTGTTTTTT. This sequence encodes CASNRINEKLFF. This sequence joins TRBV28 and TRBJ1-4, with D perhaps TRBD1 (5 bases). CDR3 length: 12 amino acids. V gave up 7 bases and J gave up 4 bases, with 7 bases separating them. The germline gives CDR1 MDHEN, CDR2 SYDVKM.

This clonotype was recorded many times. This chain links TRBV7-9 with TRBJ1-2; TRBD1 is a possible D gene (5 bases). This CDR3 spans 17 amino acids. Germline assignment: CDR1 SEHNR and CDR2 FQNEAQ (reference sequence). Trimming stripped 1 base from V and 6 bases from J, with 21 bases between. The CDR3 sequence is CASSLVKTVGKFDGYTF. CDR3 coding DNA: TGTGCCAGCAGCTTAGTTAAGACAGTAGGCAAATTCGATGGCTACACCTTC.